These T cell receptor beta chains were read from a single sample in a study of blood T cell repertoires in COVID-19. TCRdb's table, derived via immunoSEQ multiplex PCR, lists solely in-frame clones and lacks some. This sample has some 400,000 clones, with 80% to 90% found just once. The specimen was PBMCs or T cells enriched from blood (not recorded which). The receptors were gathered from a man younger than 40 who had recovered from COVID-19. Both conserved end residues are part of each CDR3. A row's size may be missing; if present it is once, few, many or a size class.

TRBJ1-4	.	TRBV18	CASSRGQGLSGSEKLFF
TRBJ2-3	.	TRBV7-2	CASSDGLADITDTQYF
TRBJ1-2	.	TRBV24-1	CATSDPKQGKGNYGYTF
TRBJ1-1	.	TRBV6-5	CASSSQGNTEAFF
TRBJ1-5	.	TRBV30	CAWSDDRNQPQHF
TRBJ2-7	.	TRBV28	CASNSGSYTYEQYF
TRBJ1-5	.	TRBV7-2	CASSLSGGNQPQHF
TRBJ2-7	.	TRBV28	CASSLRGTGGAYEQYF
TRBJ1-1	.	TRBV29-1	CSVIDNSPQAFF
TRBJ1-3	.	TRBV19	CASSIYSHSGNTIYF
TRBJ2-7	.	TRBV9	CASSADPSGSYEQYF
TRBJ1-4	.	TRBV5-1	CASSFLTNEKLFF
TRBJ1-2	.	TRBV24-1	CATGALEDEGYTF
TRBJ2-6	.	TRBV11-3	CASSLFLSGANVLTF
TRBJ1-6	.	TRBV28	CATNSEDIELYNSPLHF
TRBJ2-3	.	TRBV6-5	CASSYRGQGTDTQYF
TRBJ1-6	.	TRBV5-4	CASSLSDRASLHF
TRBJ2-1	.	TRBV6-4	CASLNHFFSGSFGSYNEQFF
TRBJ1-1	.	TRBV5-1	CASSQVSDTEAFF
TRBJ1-1	once	TRBV7-9	CASSQGWGGTEAFF
TRBJ2-2	.	TRBV7-2	CASSFMSVRRAGELFF
TRBJ2-7	.	TRBV2	CASTHPGREPYEQYF
TRBJ2-2	.	TRBV5-1	CASSSGTGELFF